A single sample is the source of the 10 T cell receptor beta chains below, sequenced in a study of T cell changes during pregnancy in multiple sclerosis. Libraries were prepared by immunoSEQ multiplex PCR; TCRdb keeps only in-frame clonotypes and omits some of them. The repertoire holds over 60,000 clones, with 90% to 97% as singletons. Sequences were derived from CD8+ T cells from peripheral blood mononuclear cells, sampled after pregnancy. The receptor source for this set is a female donor with multiple sclerosis, enrolled in a pregnancy study.

V usage is TRBV7-2 and J usage is TRBJ2-7; 11 bases are a match to TRBD2. Trimming cost V 5 bases and J 4 bases; bases outside gene matches: 7. CDR1 is SGHTA, CDR2 FQGNSA, per germline. This CDR3 is built from 15 residues. Here the CDR3 reads CASSPRSSGRYEQYF. The DNA of the CDR3 is TGTGCCAGCAGCCCTCGTTCTAGCGGGAGGTACGAGCAGTACTTC.

The chain uses TRBV27 and TRBJ2-1; 10 nucleotides align to TRBD1. Germline V gene sequence: CDR1 MNHEY, CDR2 SMNVEV (reference sequence). This CDR3 has 14 residues. The V gene end was trimmed by 8 bases and the J gene end by 8 bases; junction bases not matched to a gene: 9. The CDR3: CASARTGGRDEQFF. In DNA, the CDR3 is TGTGCCAGCGCGCGGACAGGGGGGAGGGATGAGCAGTTCTTC.

This rearrangement joins TRBV9 to TRBJ2-1, with 10 bases lining up with TRBD2. The CDR3 is made up of 16 amino acids. With 3 bases clipped from V and 4 bases from J, the junction kept 7 bases outside the gene matches. Germline V lookup: CDR1 SGDLS, CDR2 YYNGEE. The CDR3 DNA reads as TGTGCCAGCAGCGGGGACGGACTAGCGGTATACAATGAGCAGTTCTTC. Encoded protein: CASSGDGLAVYNEQFF.

This clone was found once. The chain uses TRBV5-6 and TRBJ2-3, with D perhaps TRBD1 (6 bases). V shed 1 base and J shed 1 base, with 10 bases lying between them. Germline V gene data show CDR1 as SGHDT and CDR2 as YYEEEE. The length of the CDR3 is 15 residues. CDR3 in DNA: TGTGCCAGCAGCTTGCCACAGGGTCGCACAGATACGCAGTATTTT. Translating gives CASSLPQGRTDTQYF.

This clone was detected once. The chain combines TRBV7-2 with TRBJ1-2; no firm D call. Trimming removed 0 bases at V and 0 bases at J, with 8 bases between. CDR1 SGHTA and CDR2 FQGNSA come from the germline V gene. The CDR3 runs 15 residues. CDR3 nucleotide sequence: TGTGCCAGCAGCTTAGCATTCAGCGCTAACTATGGCTACACCTTC. Encoded protein: CASSLAFSANYGYTF.

The chain joins TRBV5-1 to TRBJ2-3; 9 positions agree with TRBD2. The CDR3 runs to 18 residues. J was trimmed by 2 bases and V by 0 bases; bases with no gene match: 10. Germline CDR1 is SGHRS and CDR2 is YFSETQ. The CDR3 sequence is CASSLGGASGTPTDTQYF. CDR3 DNA: TGCGCCAGCAGCTTGGGAGGGGCTAGCGGGACACCCACAGATACGCAGTATTTT.

The chain uses TRBV13 and TRBJ1-4, with a possible D match to TRBD1 (5 bases). CDR3 length: 15 amino acids. The germline gives CDR1 PRHDT, CDR2 FYEKMQ (reference sequence). Trimming took 5 bases from V and 5 from J, leaving 15 bases between them. The CDR3 DNA is TGTGCCAGCAGCCCGGGACTAAAGGCGAATGAAAAACTGTTTTTT. Protein product: CASSPGLKANEKLFF. Drawing the rest from reference TRBV13 and TRBJ1-4, the complete variable domain is AAGVIQSPRHLIKEKRETATLKCYPIPRHDTVYWYQQGPGQDPQFLISFYEKMQSDKGSIPDRFSAQQFSDYHSELNMSSLELGDSALYFCASSPGLKANEKLFFGSGTQLSVL.

The chain uses TRBV6-1 and TRBJ2-7; 7 nucleotides match TRBD1. V dropped 7 bases and J dropped 1; count of bases not matched to a gene: 7. Germline loops: CDR1 MNHNS, CDR2 SASEGT. The CDR3 runs 14 residues. CDR3 sequence: CASTDRSGSYEQYF. CDR3 in DNA: TGTGCCAGCACGGACAGGTCTGGGTCCTACGAGCAGTACTTC.

The rearrangement links TRBV9 to TRBJ2-1, with 9 bases lining up with TRBD2. Germline trimming cut 4 bases from V and 9 bases from J; bases unmatched to any gene: 20. CDR3 size: 18 residues. Germline CDR1 SGDLS, CDR2 YYNGEE. CDR3 region: CASSPDLSGGPGVVEQFF. CDR3 nucleotide sequence: TGTGCCAGCAGCCCTGACCTTAGCGGGGGCCCCGGGGTCGTTGAGCAGTTCTTC.

The J gene is TRBJ1-1, the V gene TRBV11-2, with 10 bases identical to TRBD1. Germline CDR1 SGHAT, CDR2 FQNNGV. J was trimmed by 8 bases and V by 1 base; bases with no gene match: 1. This CDR3 is built from 13 residues. The CDR3 coding sequence is TGTGCCAGCAGCTTAGGGACAGGGGGAGAAGCTTTCTTT. It translates to CASSLGTGGEAFF.